This note documents a single T cell receptor (beta chain) sequence. CDR1 is SGHKS, CDR2 YYEKEE, per germline (reference sequence). This CDR3 region has 13 residues. The junction had 7 bases not matched to a gene; V was cut back by 6 bases and J by 10 bases. The sample is drawn from a study of blood T cell repertoires in COVID-19. Study information: Specimens from acute and convalescent COVID-19 originated in the United States, Italy and Spain. PBMCs, B-cell-depleted T cells, or T cells provided the cDNA or gDNA that made up the material.

Data came from immunoSEQ multiplex PCR; TCRdb stores just in-frame clones and leaves some out. The repertoire consists of approximately 200,000 clones, with approximately 81% occurring once and the leading ten covering about 11%. The material sequenced was peripheral blood. The chain is built from TRBV5-5 and TRBJ1-6; TRBD1 matches 7 bases. This receptor was identified in an elderly woman with COVID-19, enrolled during active disease. The CDR3 DNA sequence: TGTGCCAGCATCCGACAGGGAAACTCACCCCTCCACTTT. It is translated as CASIRQGNSPLHF. Full variable domain (rest looked up from reference TRBV5-5 and TRBJ1-6): DAGVTQSPTHLIKTRGQQVTLRCSPISGHKSVSWYQQVLGQGPQFIFQYYEKEERGRGNFPDRFSARQFPNYSSELNVNALLLGDSALYLCASIRQGNSPLHFGNGTRLTVT.